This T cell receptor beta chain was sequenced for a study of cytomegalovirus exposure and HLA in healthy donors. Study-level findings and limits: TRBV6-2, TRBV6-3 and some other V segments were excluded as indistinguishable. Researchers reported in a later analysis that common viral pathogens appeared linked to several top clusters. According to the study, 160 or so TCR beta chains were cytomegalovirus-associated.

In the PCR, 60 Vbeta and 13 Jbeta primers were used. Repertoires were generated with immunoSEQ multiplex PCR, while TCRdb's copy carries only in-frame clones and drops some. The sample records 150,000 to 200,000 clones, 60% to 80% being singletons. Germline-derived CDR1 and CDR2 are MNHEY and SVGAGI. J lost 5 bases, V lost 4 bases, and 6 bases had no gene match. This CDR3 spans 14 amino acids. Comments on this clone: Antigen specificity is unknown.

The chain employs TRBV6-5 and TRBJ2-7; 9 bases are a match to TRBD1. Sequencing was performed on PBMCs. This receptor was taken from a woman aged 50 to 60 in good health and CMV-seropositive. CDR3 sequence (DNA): TGTGCCAGCAGTTGGGGGACAGGGCGCCACGAGCAGTACTTC. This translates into CASSWGTGRHEQYF.